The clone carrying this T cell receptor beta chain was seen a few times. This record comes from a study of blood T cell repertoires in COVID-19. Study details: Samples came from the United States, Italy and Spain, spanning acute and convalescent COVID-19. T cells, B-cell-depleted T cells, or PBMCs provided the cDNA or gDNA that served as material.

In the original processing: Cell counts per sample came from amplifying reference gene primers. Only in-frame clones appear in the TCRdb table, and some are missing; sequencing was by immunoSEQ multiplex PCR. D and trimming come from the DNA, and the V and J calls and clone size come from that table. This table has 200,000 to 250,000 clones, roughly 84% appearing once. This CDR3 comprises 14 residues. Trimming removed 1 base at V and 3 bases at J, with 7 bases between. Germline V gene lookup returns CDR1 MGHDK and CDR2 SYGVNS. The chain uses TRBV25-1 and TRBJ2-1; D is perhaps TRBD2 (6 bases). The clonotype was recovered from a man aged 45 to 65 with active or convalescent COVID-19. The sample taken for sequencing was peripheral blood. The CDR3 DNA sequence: TGTGCCAGCAGTGAATTGGGACTCTACAATGAGCAGTTCTTC. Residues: CASSELGLYNEQFF.